These 21 T cell receptor beta chains originate from one sample sequenced in a study of cytomegalovirus exposure and HLA in healthy donors. The PCR was carried out with 60 Vbeta primers and 13 Jbeta primers. This table comes from immunoSEQ multiplex PCR, and its TCRdb copy is limited to in-frame clones, with some not included. In the table there are 140,000 to 150,000 clones, less than 10% of which are singletons. Sequences were obtained from PBMCs. The receptors derive from a male donor in good health and CMV-seronegative.

This clone was detected a few times. The chain uses TRBV7-2 and TRBJ1-5; D not certain. From germline, CDR1 is SGHTA and CDR2 FQGNSA. The CDR3 is 12 amino acids. Trimming took 1 base from V and 9 from J, leaving 7 bases between them. As DNA, the CDR3 is TGTGCCAGCAGCTTAGGTCGGGTGCCCCAGCATTTT. It translates to CASSLGRVPQHF.

This clone was recorded a few times. The chain recombines TRBV28 with TRBJ1-2; no definite D call. V lost 4 bases and J lost 2, with 11 bases in between. The CDR3 extends over 14 amino acids. CDR1 MDHEN and CDR2 SYDVKM come from the germline V gene. The CDR3 here is CASSYPLVNYGYTF. The DNA for the CDR3 is TGTGCCAGCAGTTACCCCCTAGTAAACTATGGCTACACCTTC.

V is TRBV19 and J is TRBJ2-7; a possible D gene is TRBD2 (6 bases). Trimming stripped 5 bases from V and 6 bases from J, with 14 bases between. Germline values: CDR1 LNHDA, CDR2 SQIVND (reference sequence). The CDR3 totals 13 residues. The CDR3 loop is CASSALASGEQYF. The CDR3 bases are TGTGCCAGTAGTGCCCTAGCGTCAGGCGAGCAGTACTTC. The full variable domain, with the rest looked up from reference TRBV19 and TRBJ2-7, is DGGITQSPKYLFRKEGQNVTLSCEQNLNHDAMYWYRQDPGQGLRLIYYSQIVNDFQKGDIAEGYSVSREKKESFPLTVTSAQKNPTAFYLCASSALASGEQYFGPGTRLTVT.

Regarding this clone: Other DNA sequences in the sample encode the same CDR3. J is TRBJ1-1 and V is TRBV7-9; D is unclear. Germline V gene sequence: CDR1 SEHNR, CDR2 FQNEAQ (reference sequence). The CDR3 runs to 12 residues. Trimming cost V 5 bases and J 4 bases, with 8 bases left between them. As DNA, the CDR3 is TGTGCCAGCAGCCTCAGCGGCACTGAAGCTTTCTTT. This translates into CASSLSGTEAFF.

The chain joins TRBV9 to TRBJ2-5, with a possible D match to TRBD1 (6 bases). The V end lost 0 bases, the J end lost 5 bases, and 11 bases lay between the germline ends. Germline V CDR1 and CDR2: SGDLS, YYNGEE. The CDR3 is made up of 14 amino acids. CDR3 nucleotide sequence: TGTGCCAGCAGCGTAGCTCAGGGGTGGGAGACCCAGTACTTC. Protein sequence: CASSVAQGWETQYF.

V gene TRBV5-6 combines with J gene TRBJ1-5; D call uncertain. CDR1 is SGHDT, CDR2 YYEEEE, per germline. The CDR3 has 13 amino acids. Trimming left V 2 bases short and J 4 bases short, with 7 bases between. This CDR3 is CASSFGGNQPQHF. In nucleotides, the CDR3 is TGTGCCAGCAGCTTCGGAGGAAATCAGCCCCAGCATTTT.

The J gene is TRBJ2-3, the V gene TRBV18; TRBD2 matches 13 bases. The J segment lost 2 bases and the V segment lost 3 bases, leaving 14 bases of the junction unmatched. The CDR3 covers 20 residues. Germline CDR1 is KGHSH and CDR2 is LQKENI. The CDR3 region is CASSPSAGLAGAQNTDTQYF. As DNA, the CDR3 is TGTGCCAGCTCACCGTCCGCTGGACTAGCGGGGGCCCAAAACACAGATACGCAGTATTTT.

The V call is TRBV30, the J call TRBJ2-7, with 7 bases lining up with TRBD2. After removal of 7 bases from V and 2 bases from J, the junction contained 11 bases not matched to a gene. The CDR3 runs to 14 residues. Germline V gene sequence: CDR1 GTSNPN, CDR2 SVGIG (reference sequence). The CDR3 loop is CASSLGGSTYEQYF. CDR3 sequence (DNA): TGTGCCTCATCTCTGGGAGGGAGTACCTACGAGCAGTACTTC.

The V gene is TRBV4-2, the J gene TRBJ2-2, with TRBD2 identical over 10 bases. The CDR3 has 17 amino acids. Germline V gene data show CDR1 as LGHNA and CDR2 as YNFKEQ. The trim removed 0 bases at V and 8 bases at J, leaving 9 bases unmatched. The CDR3 region has the DNA TGTGCCAGCAGCCAAGAATGGCCGGGACTAGCGAGGGGGGAGCTGTTTTTT. Translated: CASSQEWPGLARGELFF.

The chain links TRBV5-6 to TRBJ2-3; TRBD2 matches 13 bases. CDR1 SGHDT and CDR2 YYEEEE come from the germline V gene. J lost 2 bases, V lost 4 bases, and 13 bases had no gene match. There are 19 residues in the CDR3. In DNA form, the CDR3 reads TGTGCCAGCAGCGCCACGCCGGGACTAGCGGGGCCTCACACAGATACGCAGTATTTT. The encoded protein is CASSATPGLAGPHTDTQYF. The whole variable domain, filled in from reference TRBV5-6 and TRBJ2-3, reads DAGVTQSPTHLIKTRGQQVTLRCSPKSGHDTVSWYQQALGQGPQFIFQYYEEEERQRGNFPDRFSGHQFPNYSSELNVNALLLGDSALYLCASSATPGLAGPHTDTQYFGPGTRLTVL.

In regard to this clone: One end of the junction varies from germline; a read error may be responsible. The chain joins TRBV25-1 to TRBJ2-7; 9 positions agree with TRBD1. This CDR3 has 12 amino acids. Germline values: CDR1 MGHDK, CDR2 SYGVNS. CDR3 DNA: TGTGCCAGCGCCACGTATGGGACAGGGCCAGTCTTC. As protein: CASATYGTGPVF.

This clone occurred a few times. The rearrangement links TRBV7-9 to TRBJ2-7; 8 nucleotides line up with TRBD2. The CDR3 sequence is 17 residues long. Per the germline V gene, CDR1 is SEHNR and CDR2 is FQNEAQ (reference sequence). V lost 4 bases to trimming and J lost 3 bases; unmatched junction nucleotides: 14. In DNA, the CDR3 is TGTGCCAGCAGCTCCCCACCTTACGGACTAGCAAACTACGAGCAGTACTTC. Amino acid sequence: CASSSPPYGLANYEQYF.

This clone was observed a few times. The chain combines TRBV6-5 with TRBJ2-5; a possible D gene is TRBD2 (5 bases). Trimming left V 4 bases short and J 4 bases short, with 13 bases between. The germline V gene has CDR1 MNHEY and CDR2 SVGAGI. CDR3 length: 14 amino acids. The CDR3 loop reads CASSSGSAGETQYF. The CDR3 DNA is TGTGCCAGCAGTTCGGGGAGCGCGGGAGAGACCCAGTACTTC.

The gene calls are TRBV6-5 and TRBJ2-4; 11 nucleotides match TRBD1. Germline CDR1 and CDR2: MNHEY and SVGAGI. The CDR3 sequence is 16 residues long. V dropped 4 bases and J dropped 3; count of bases not matched to a gene: 5. CDR3: CASSSGQGAGKNIQYF. DNA for the CDR3: TGTGCCAGCAGTTCAGGACAGGGGGCTGGCAAAAACATTCAGTACTTC.

This clone turned up a few times. CDR3 in DNA: TGTGCCAGCAGCTTAGGGGACAGGAGACTCACCGGGGAGCTGTTTTTT. Translating gives CASSLGDRRLTGELFF. This sequence joins TRBV11-3 and TRBJ2-2, with 8 positions matching TRBD1. Germline lookup yields CDR1 SGHNT and CDR2 YENEEA. CDR3 length: 16 residues. Unmatched junction bases numbered 5, after V lost 1 base and J lost 4 bases.

The chain is built from TRBV2 and TRBJ2-1, with D possibly TRBD2 on 6 matching bases. V was cut by 7 bases and J by 9 bases, with 19 bases left in between. Germline loops: CDR1 SNHLY, CDR2 FYNNEI. The CDR3 is made up of 14 amino acids. CDR3 protein: CASNAGPLRAEQFF. Written as DNA, the CDR3 is TGTGCCAGCAACGCGGGACCCCTAAGGGCTGAGCAGTTCTTC.

This clone appeared a few times. V is TRBV18 and J is TRBJ1-1, with 9 bases fitting TRBD1. V lost 4 bases and J lost 1; bases outside the gene matches: 4. This CDR3 spans 15 amino acids. The germline CDR1 and CDR2 sequences are KGHSH and LQKENI. CDR3 residues: CASSQTGGQNTEAFF. Here the CDR3 DNA reads TGTGCCAGCTCACAGACAGGGGGTCAGAACACTGAAGCTTTCTTT.

This clone showed up just a few times. This chain uses TRBV7-9 with TRBJ1-3; unclear D gene. The V gene's germline CDR1 is SEHNR and CDR2 FQNEAQ (reference sequence). This CDR3 contains 15 residues. The ends were cut back, 5 bases at V and 1 base at J, with 12 bases in the middle. The CDR3 sequence is CASSKDMSSGNTIYF. CDR3 in DNA: TGTGCCAGCAGCAAAGACATGAGTTCTGGAAACACCATATATTTT.

This chain connects TRBV30 to TRBJ1-1; D gene unclear. Per the germline V gene, CDR1 is GTSNPN and CDR2 is SVGIG (reference sequence). This CDR3 has 15 amino acids. Trimming shortened V by 0 bases and J by 1 base, and 12 bases separated the two germline ends. The CDR3 here is CAWSVRRRGNTEAFF. The CDR3 DNA is TGTGCCTGGAGTGTAAGGAGGCGCGGGAACACTGAAGCTTTCTTT.

This clone has a handful of counts. The rearrangement joins TRBV2 to TRBJ2-7; perhaps TRBD2 as D (6 bases). The germline gives CDR1 SNHLY, CDR2 FYNNEI. The length of the CDR3 is 16 residues. V was shortened by 1 base and J by 4 bases, with 17 bases between the two germline ends. The CDR3 reads CASSEGEAGPSYEQYF. CDR3 DNA: TGTGCCAGCAGTGAAGGGGAAGCGGGTCCCTCGTACGAGCAGTACTTC.

There are a few counts of this clone. The genes are TRBV27 and TRBJ2-7; 10 bases line up with TRBD1. This CDR3 is 15 amino acids long. J was trimmed by 5 bases and V by 3 bases; bases with no gene match: 7. CDR1 and CDR2 (germline): MNHEY, SMNVEV (reference sequence). The chain's CDR3 is CASSFSRDRGHEQYF. The CDR3 DNA reads as TGTGCCAGCAGTTTCAGTCGGGACAGGGGCCACGAGCAGTACTTC.